Below, one TCR beta chain is given with its context. This clonotype was found a few times. The target of this receptor is not known. Base-call qualities are not available, and no considerably larger clone is one nucleotide away. This sample was included in a study of T cell repertoires in cytomegalovirus infection (dated by TCRdb to between 2017 and 2020). About the study as a whole: Because public TCR beta signatures pointed to carriage of CMV infection together with the matching HLA type, the HLA type of each donor mattered for the analysis. Results and caveats for the whole study, not just this receptor: In both this cohort and an independent cohort of approximately 350 donors, the cumulative frequency of public TCR beta family members distinguished carriers of CMV infection plus the relevant HLA type. In the ex vivo response, HLA-C-restricted CMV-specific TCR beta clonotypes were dominant, and in two of eight donors the single most frequent clonotype came from this HLA-C-restricted group.

The listed sequencing device is Illumina HiSeq 1500. In TCRdb, the public reads were trimmed at Q25 with fastp and aligned with MiXCR, with productive beta chains retained. Every entry covers one CDR3 protein and lists the most common genes and DNA from its rows. A total of 150,000 to 200,000 distinct CDR3 sequences appear in this sample, around 14% of them only once. The ten largest account for 20% to 30% of the sample. The sequence came from a human donor in good health (CMV status not recorded). Some clones in this sample may be carry-over from other donors' samples. The sample comprised PBMCs.

The DNA sequence is given as TGCAGTGCTACCCTTAGGAGAACTAGCACAGATACGCAGTATTTT. It encodes CSATLRRTSTDTQYF. This sequence uses TRBV20-1 and TRBJ2-3, with the D gene too uncertain to name. The V end loses 4 bases and the J end loses 0 bases, and a stretch of 14 bases separates them. From a lookup of the germline V gene (reference sequence), CDR1 and CDR2 are DFQATT and SNEGSKA. From the cysteine through the phenylalanine, the CDR3 covers 15 amino acids. Of the read, only the CDR3 DNA is kept; its 45 bases are in frame from base 1.